These 19 T cell receptor beta chains were sequenced from one sample in a study of preoperative IRX-2 immunotherapy in early breast cancer. Treatment described: preoperative locoregional IRX-2 cytokine immunotherapy. Sequenced by immunoSEQ multiplex PCR; TCRdb stores in-frame clones only, minus some. This table holds about 2,700 clones, around 74% found once. The input for sequencing was tumor tissue, taken before IRX-2 immunotherapy. Receptors were obtained from a human donor with breast cancer.

This chain joins TRBV7-6 and TRBJ1-6, with a tentative D call TRBD1 (6 bases). Germline V gene lookup returns CDR1 SGHVS and CDR2 FNYEAQ. With 2 bases removed from V and 7 bases from J, the gap between germline ends came to 12 bases. There are 15 residues in the CDR3. The CDR3 protein is CASSLWQGLNSPLHF. DNA of the CDR3: TGTGCCAGCAGCTTATGGCAGGGGTTGAATTCACCCCTCCACTTT.

On this clone itself: A read error may account for a junction end that differs from germline. The rearrangement uses TRBV6-8 and TRBJ2-3; no clear D. The germline gives CDR1 MNHGY, CDR2 SAAAGT. This CDR3 contains 12 residues. For the CDR3, the DNA is TGTGCCATCAGTACGGGCACAGATACGCAGTATTTT. This sequence encodes CAISTGTDTQYF.

The chain employs TRBV29-1 and TRBJ1-1, with 11 bases that match TRBD1. CDR3 size: 15 residues. Trimming at V came to 3 bases and at J to 3 bases, leaving 6 bases not matched to a gene. Germline V lookup: CDR1 SQVTM, CDR2 ANQGSEA. Here the CDR3 reads CSVEDGGQGDTEAFF. CDR3 nucleotides: TGCAGCGTTGAGGATGGGGGACAGGGGGACACTGAAGCTTTCTTT.

The J gene is TRBJ1-3, the V gene TRBV28; D is perhaps TRBD1 (5 bases). Deletions cut 4 bases from V and 1 base from J, with 17 bases between. CDR3 length equals 17 residues. Germline-derived CDR1 and CDR2 are MDHEN and SYDVKM. In nucleotides, the CDR3 is TGTGCCAGCAGTTCTTCCCTGGGGGGGGTATCTGGAAACACCATATATTTT. This translates into CASSSSLGGVSGNTIYF.

This clone was seen just once. The chain carries TRBV19 and TRBJ2-7; 8 bases map to TRBD2. J lost 3 bases, V lost 4 bases, and 5 bases had no gene match. CDR3 length: 14 amino acids. Germline loops: CDR1 LNHDA, CDR2 SQIVND (reference sequence). The CDR3 here is CASSKLAGNYEQYF. CDR3 nucleotides: TGTGCCAGTAGTAAGCTAGCGGGCAACTACGAGCAGTACTTC.

V usage is TRBV5-1 and J usage is TRBJ1-1; D ambiguous. CDR3 size: 14 residues. The V end lost 0 bases, the J end lost 1 base, and 7 bases lay between the germline ends. Per germline, CDR1 SGHRS and CDR2 YFSETQ. The CDR3 loop reads CASSLGAGNTEAFF. In DNA, the CDR3 is TGCGCCAGCAGCTTGGGGGCAGGGAACACTGAAGCTTTCTTT.

The chain recombines TRBV6-8 with TRBJ1-5; D gene unclear. Trimming pared 5 bases from V and 2 bases from J, leaving 4 bases between. Germline V CDR1 and CDR2: MNHGY, SAAAGT. The CDR3 runs 12 residues. Written as DNA, the CDR3 is TGTGCCAGCAGTGAGGGCAATCAGCCCCAGCATTTT. The encoded protein is CASSEGNQPQHF.

The rearrangement links TRBV29-1 to TRBJ2-5; the match to TRBD2 covers 9 bases. This CDR3 is built from 13 residues. The ends lost 6 bases at V and 5 bases at J; junction bases unmatched: 7. The germline V gene has CDR1 SQVTM and CDR2 ANQGSEA. CDR3 loop: CSVAGGPGETQYF. DNA of the CDR3: TGCAGCGTCGCGGGGGGGCCAGGGGAGACCCAGTACTTC.

In DNA, the CDR3 is TGTGCCAGCATGACTTCGAGCTCCTACGAGCAGTACTTC. This encodes CASMTSSSYEQYF. The chain uses TRBV28 and TRBJ2-7; D call uncertain. V shed 7 bases and J shed 0 bases, with 10 bases lying between them. Germline CDR1 and CDR2: MDHEN and SYDVKM. The CDR3 is 13 residues long.

The genes are TRBV10-1 and TRBJ1-4; no clear D. V shed 4 bases and J shed 4 bases, with 25 bases lying between them. Germline V CDR1 and CDR2: WNHNN, SYGVQD (reference sequence). This CDR3 spans 19 amino acids. As DNA, the CDR3 is TGCGCCAGCAGTGCCAAACTGGGGAGCGTAATCAATCATAATGAAAAACTGTTTTTT. This sequence encodes CASSAKLGSVINHNEKLFF.

This clone was detected only a few times. The V gene is TRBV6-8, the J gene TRBJ1-1; D is uncertain. Per germline, CDR1 MNHGY and CDR2 SAAAGT. This CDR3 has 13 residues. With 0 bases removed from V and 4 bases from J, the gap between germline ends came to 6 bases. The CDR3 DNA reads TGTGCCAGCAGTTACTCAGGGTTCACTGAAGCTTTCTTT. It translates to CASSYSGFTEAFF.

This clone was seen just once. The chain couples TRBV12-1 to TRBJ2-2; the table's D call, TRBD2, has no DNA check behind it. TRBV12-1 is tagged as a pseudogene. This CDR3 has 16 residues. The CDR3 loop reads CASSFPGLANTGELFF. The CDR3 DNA reads as TGTGCCAGCAGCTTTCCGGGACTAGCGAACACCGGGGAGCTGTTTTTT.

The rearrangement links TRBV5-1 to TRBJ2-2; 9 bases align to TRBD2. The trim removed 1 base at V and 0 bases at J, leaving 4 bases unmatched. Germline CDR1 is SGHRS and CDR2 is YFSETQ. The CDR3 covers 17 residues. The DNA for the CDR3 is TGCGCCAGCAGCTTGTGGCCTAGCGGGGCGAACACCGGGGAGCTGTTTTTT. This translates into CASSLWPSGANTGELFF.

This chain joins TRBV6-8 and TRBJ1-1; D is perhaps TRBD1 (6 bases). V lost 5 bases to trimming and J lost 7 bases, with 11 bases between them. The CDR3 has 12 residues. Germline lookup yields CDR1 MNHGY and CDR2 SAAAGT. Here the CDR3 DNA reads TGTGCCAGCAGTAGAGGAGGGGGTGAAGCTTTCTTT. It encodes CASSRGGGEAFF.

This clone turned up a few times. The gene calls are TRBV10-2 and TRBJ1-1, with 7 bases aligning to TRBD1. V lost 5 bases to trimming and J lost 1 base; unmatched junction nucleotides: 4. This CDR3 region has 14 residues. Germline V gene data show CDR1 as WSHSY and CDR2 as SAAADI. The CDR3 loop is CASSWAGGNTEAFF. DNA for the CDR3: TGCGCCAGCAGTTGGGCAGGGGGGAACACTGAAGCTTTCTTT.

The chain carries TRBV5-1 and TRBJ1-3, with 7 bases matching TRBD1. Germline CDR1 is SGHRS and CDR2 is YFSETQ. V trimming: 4 bases; J trimming: 2 bases; junction bases outside the gene matches: 6. The CDR3 extends over 15 amino acids. CDR3 loop: CASSQAGTAGNTIYF. The DNA of the CDR3 is TGCGCCAGCAGCCAGGCCGGGACAGCTGGAAACACCATATATTTT.

The chain joins TRBV6-8 to TRBJ2-5; TRBD2 might be the D (5 bases). Trimming stripped 5 bases from V and 5 bases from J, with 12 bases between. The CDR3 is 13 amino acids. The germline gives CDR1 MNHGY, CDR2 SAAAGT. CDR3 protein: CASSDTGWETQYF. The CDR3, as DNA: TGTGCCAGCAGTGATACGGGGTGGGAGACCCAGTACTTC.

V gene TRBV5-1 combines with J gene TRBJ2-7; 8 bases match TRBD1. The CDR3 runs 14 residues. V gave up 6 bases and J gave up 5 bases; unmatched junction bases: 10. CDR1 and CDR2 from the germline V gene are SGHRS and YFSETQ. CDR3 bases: TGCGCCAGCAACGAGATGACAGGGGACCACGAGCAGTACTTC. Translating it yields CASNEMTGDHEQYF. The complete variable domain, with remaining parts taken from reference TRBV5-1 and TRBJ2-7, reads KAGVTQTPRYLIKTRGQQVTLSCSPISGHRSVSWYQQTPGQGLQFLFEYFSETQRNKGNFPGRFSGRQFSNSRSEMNVSTLELGDSALYLCASNEMTGDHEQYFGPGTRLTVT.

The gene calls are TRBV6-8 and TRBJ2-3; D possibly uses TRBD1 or TRBD2 (5 bases each). Germline V gene data show CDR1 as MNHGY and CDR2 as SAAAGT. V was cut by 5 bases and J by 5 bases, with 14 bases left in between. CDR3 size: 14 residues. Here the CDR3 DNA reads TGTGCCAGCAGTCAGGGACGGGTTCGAGATACGCAGTATTTT. Its protein product is CASSQGRVRDTQYF.